Reported below is one TCR beta chain. These data come from a study of T cell responses to AZD1222 COVID-19 vaccine. Between the trimmed V and J ends, which lost 0 bases and 6 bases, there was a span of 13 bases. CDR1 GTSNPN and CDR2 SVGIG come from the germline V gene (reference sequence). This CDR3 is 14 amino acids long. Clones were read by immunoSEQ multiplex PCR, and TCRdb kept only the in-frame ones, dropping some. The repertoire consists of 90,000 to 130,000 clones, with about four fifths occurring once and the leading ten covering 4% to 5%. The specimen comprised peripheral blood, sampled on day 0 of AZD1222 vaccination. This TCR was recovered from an adult in good health. The genes are TRBV30 and TRBJ2-3; possibly TRBD1 or TRBD2 for D (5 bases each). For the CDR3, the DNA is TGTGCCTGGAGTGTAGGCTGGGACCTGGATACGCAGTATTTT. As protein: CAWSVGWDLDTQYF.